This T cell receptor (beta chain) came from a study of T cells in Graves' hyperthyroidism and ophthalmopathy. Study-wide results and limits: A model built on 13 V-J features separated ophthalmopathy from stable hyperthyroidism. The majority of expanded thyroid clonotypes above 0.001 also appeared in blood.

As regards this clonotype: Its target is not known.

Hyperthyroidism was newly diagnosed in patients aged 18 to 65 (duration under 2 months). Researchers took RNA transcripts and amplified the TCR beta CDR3 regions from them. Researchers ran a first-round RT-PCR on the TCR CDR3 using the HTBI primer set. TCRdb fed the multiplex PCR reads into MiXCR, producing one record per CDR3 protein. The data hold 350,000 to 400,000 distinct CDR3 sequences, with about 15% observed a single time. Trimming pared 0 bases from V and 7 bases from J, leaving 11 bases between. Germline CDR1 and CDR2: SGHTS and YDEGEE. CDR3 length equals 14 residues. The source material was blood. The receptor was isolated from a woman in her 30s with Graves' hyperthyroidism. The chain combines TRBV5-8 with TRBJ2-1; D gene unclear. CDR3 sequence reads: CASSLAPGPNEQFF. In DNA, the CDR3 is TGTGCCAGCAGCTTGGCGCCAGGTCCGAATGAGCAGTTCTTC. Full variable domain (missing parts from reference TRBV5-8 and TRBJ2-1): EAGVTQSPTHLIKTRGQQATLRCSPISGHTSVYWYQQALGLGLQFLLWYDEGEERNRGNFPPRFSGRQFPNYSSELNVNALELEDSALYLCASSLAPGPNEQFFGPGTRLTVL.